A single sample is the source of the 11 T cell receptor beta chains below, sequenced in a study of blood T cell repertoires in COVID-19. Clones were sequenced by immunoSEQ multiplex PCR, and TCRdb holds only the in-frame ones, with some missing. The table includes roughly 180,000 clones, approximately 88% detected once. The sample comprised PBMCs or T cells enriched from blood (not recorded which). All receptors derive from a woman in her sixties or seventies who had recovered from COVID-19.

V and J are TRBV19 and TRBJ1-1, with no clear D. Trimming took 0 bases from V and 8 from J, leaving 13 bases between them. Germline V gene lookup returns CDR1 LNHDA and CDR2 SQIVND (reference sequence). The CDR3 loop spans 14 amino acids. This CDR3 is CASSIDLQNSEAFF. DNA of the CDR3: TGTGCCAGTAGTATAGATTTACAGAACAGCGAAGCTTTCTTT.

The chain has TRBV18 and TRBJ2-2; D possibly corresponds to TRBD1 (6 bases). CDR3 length equals 14 residues. With 3 bases removed from V and 4 bases from J, the gap between germline ends came to 9 bases. Germline CDR1 KGHSH, CDR2 LQKENI. The CDR3 nucleotides read TGTGCCAGCTCACCCCTCAGGGGCACCGGGGAGCTGTTTTTT. Translating it yields CASSPLRGTGELFF. Variable domain in full (rest from reference TRBV18 and TRBJ2-2): NAGVMQNPRHLVRRRGQEARLRCSPMKGHSHVYWYRQLPEEGLKFMVYLQKENIIDESGMPKERFSAEFPKEGPSILRIQQVVRGDSAAYFCASSPLRGTGELFFGEGSRLTVL.

The V and J genes are TRBV5-1 and TRBJ1-2; no definite D call. Trimming removed 0 bases at V and 6 bases at J, with 15 bases between. In germline, CDR1 is SGHRS, CDR2 YFSETQ. The CDR3 has 15 amino acids. The CDR3 DNA reads as TGCGCCAGCAGCTTGGATCACCTACCGGTCGATGGCTACACCTTC. It encodes CASSLDHLPVDGYTF.

The rearrangement uses TRBV27 and TRBJ2-1, with TRBD2 matching over 8 bases. This CDR3 spans 15 amino acids. Unmatched junction bases numbered 11, after V lost 5 bases and J lost 8 bases. The germline V gene has CDR1 MNHEY and CDR2 SMNVEV (reference sequence). CDR3 in DNA: TGTGCCAGCAGTCTAACCGGGACTAGGGTCGATGAGCAGTTCTTC. Amino acids: CASSLTGTRVDEQFF.

This sequence joins TRBV30 and TRBJ2-1; 7 bases match TRBD1. Germline lookup yields CDR1 GTSNPN and CDR2 SVGIG (reference sequence). This CDR3 comprises 14 residues. V shed 7 bases, J shed 0 bases, and the junction held 6 bases outside the gene matches. The CDR3 protein is CALQGLVSYNEQFF. The CDR3 DNA is TGTGCCTTACAGGGGCTAGTCTCCTACAATGAGCAGTTCTTC. The full variable domain, in which reference TRBV30 and TRBJ2-1 provide the parts outside the CDR3, is SQTIHQWPATLVQPVGSPLSLECTVEGTSNPNLYWYRQAAGRGLQLLFYSVGIGQISSEVPQNLSASRPQDRQFILSSKKLLLSDSGFYLCALQGLVSYNEQFFGPGTRLTVL.

The chain has TRBV3-1 (or the pseudogene TRBV3-2) and TRBJ2-3; D might be TRBD2 (5 bases). Trimming took 5 bases from V and 6 from J, leaving 12 bases between them. This CDR3 has 13 residues. Germline V gives CDR1 LGHDT, CDR2 YNNKEL (reference sequence). CDR3: CASSSRGPDTQYF. The CDR3 nucleotides are TGTGCCAGCAGCTCCAGAGGGCCCGATACGCAGTATTTT.

This chain connects TRBV5-8 to TRBJ2-3; 9 bases agree with TRBD2. CDR1 and CDR2 from the germline V gene are SGHTS and YDEGEE. Losses at the gene ends were 0 bases for V and 1 base for J; bases not matched to a gene: 6. This CDR3 has 17 residues. The CDR3 here is CASSLEGSGGRTDTQYF. CDR3 bases: TGTGCCAGCAGCTTGGAAGGTAGCGGGGGACGCACAGATACGCAGTATTTT.

This sequence joins TRBV18 and TRBJ2-2, with TRBD2 matching 14 bases. V was clipped by 0 bases and J by 6 bases; unmatched bases: 3. The CDR3 extends over 17 amino acids. CDR1 is KGHSH and CDR2 is LQKENI in the germline V gene. CDR3 protein: CASSPPGLAGEPGELFF. The CDR3 DNA sequence: TGTGCCAGCTCACCACCGGGACTAGCGGGAGAACCCGGGGAGCTGTTTTTT.

The V call is TRBV6-1, the J call TRBJ2-7; possibly TRBD2 for D (5 bases). The CDR3 has 15 residues. Trimming took 2 bases from V and 3 from J, leaving 14 bases between them. Per germline, CDR1 MNHNS and CDR2 SASEGT. The DNA of the CDR3 is TGTGCCAGCAGTGAAATTAAGACGGGGATCTACGAGCAGTACTTC. Protein product: CASSEIKTGIYEQYF.

This chain uses TRBV5-6 with TRBJ2-5; 10 bases are shared with TRBD2. This CDR3 is built from 15 residues. V gave up 5 bases and J gave up 5 bases; unmatched junction bases: 9. Germline assignment: CDR1 SGHDT and CDR2 YYEEEE. CDR3 in amino acids: CASSSLAGERETQYF. The CDR3 DNA follows: TGTGCCAGCAGTAGCCTAGCGGGGGAGAGGGAGACCCAGTACTTC. Variable domain in full (rest from reference TRBV5-6 and TRBJ2-5): DAGVTQSPTHLIKTRGQQVTLRCSPKSGHDTVSWYQQALGQGPQFIFQYYEEEERQRGNFPDRFSGHQFPNYSSELNVNALLLGDSALYLCASSSLAGERETQYFGPGTRLLVL.

This chain uses TRBV2 with TRBJ1-2, with 8 bases that match TRBD1. Per the germline V gene, CDR1 is SNHLY and CDR2 is FYNNEI. Trimming took 5 bases from V and 3 from J; bases not matched to a gene: 5. The length of the CDR3 is 14 residues. The CDR3 nucleotides read TGTGCCAGCAGTTTTTACAGGGGGGACTATGGCTACACCTTC. Protein: CASSFYRGDYGYTF.